These 8 T cell receptor beta chains were all obtained from the same sample, sequenced in a study of response to subunit inactivated influenza vaccine. TCRdb analysed the RT-PCR reads with MiXCR anew, one entry per CDR3 protein. The sample holds about 190,000 distinct CDR3 sequences, roughly an eighth seen once. The specimen was CD8+ T cells sorted from PBMCs, collected about 5 days after vaccination. These receptor sequences come from a middle-aged man who received an inactivated influenza vaccine.

The chain is built from TRBV7-3 and TRBJ2-2; the match to TRBD2 covers 13 bases. This CDR3 has 16 amino acids. V dropped 5 bases and J dropped 5; count of bases not matched to a gene: 5. CDR1 and CDR2 (germline): SGHTA, FQGTGA. The CDR3 protein is CASSKGLAGDTGELFF. DNA of the CDR3: TGTGCCAGCAGCAAAGGACTAGCGGGAGATACCGGGGAGCTGTTTTTT.

V is TRBV29-1 and J is TRBJ2-5; D might be TRBD2 (5 bases). Per germline, CDR1 SQVTM and CDR2 ANQGSEA. This CDR3 has 12 residues. V was clipped by 6 bases and J by 7 bases, with 15 bases between them. The CDR3 DNA reads as TGCAGCGTGGAGCCCGAGGGAGCGACCCAGTACTTC. The encoded protein is CSVEPEGATQYF.

The V gene is TRBV5-1, the J gene TRBJ1-4; D might be TRBD1 (6 bases). Germline V gene lookup returns CDR1 SGHRS and CDR2 YFSETQ. This CDR3 has 16 residues. The V end was cut by 4 bases, the J end by 0 bases, with 13 bases between. The CDR3 DNA reads as TGCGCCAGCAGCCCCGTCCCAGGGGCAACTAATGAAAAACTGTTTTTT. Its translation is CASSPVPGATNEKLFF.

This rearrangement joins TRBV5-1 to TRBJ2-7; the D gene is possibly TRBD2 (5 bases). This CDR3 contains 17 residues. Germline V CDR1 and CDR2: SGHRS, YFSETQ. Trimming removed 4 bases from V and 3 bases from J, with 23 bases in between. This CDR3 is CASSLSIPSASSYEQYF. CDR3 nucleotide sequence: TGCGCCAGCAGCCTTTCGATCCCCTCGGCTAGCAGCTACGAGCAGTACTTC.

This clonotype was seen a handful of times. The gene calls are TRBV15 and TRBJ2-3; tentative D call: TRBD2 (7 bases). The CDR3 contains 15 residues. Germline values: CDR1 LNHNV, CDR2 YYDKDF (reference sequence). V lost 1 base and J 4 bases, leaving 12 bases between the germline ends. DNA of the CDR3: TGTGCCACCAGCAGAGCCGGGGGGCCGTCAGATACGCAGTATTTT. Residues: CATSRAGGPSDTQYF. Full variable domain (remainder filled in from reference TRBV15 and TRBJ2-3): DAMVIQNPRYQVTQFGKPVTLSCSQTLNHNVMYWYQQKSSQAPKLLFHYYDKDFNNEADTPDNFQSRRPNTSFCFLDIRSPGLGDTAMYLCATSRAGGPSDTQYFGPGTRLTVL.

The chain has TRBV20-1 and TRBJ2-7; D is possibly TRBD2 (5 bases). V was cut by 6 bases and J by 3 bases, with 18 bases left in between. The CDR3 is made up of 14 amino acids. The germline gives CDR1 DFQATT, CDR2 SNEGSKA (reference sequence). CDR3: CSAPGERAIYEQYF. For the CDR3, the DNA is TGCAGTGCCCCTGGGGAGCGCGCCATCTACGAGCAGTACTTC.

This clonotype came up many times. The V gene is TRBV3-1, the J gene TRBJ2-1; 8 bases match TRBD2. Germline V gives CDR1 LGHDT, CDR2 YNNKEL (reference sequence). The CDR3 extends over 15 amino acids. The trim removed 2 bases at V and 3 bases at J, leaving 3 bases unmatched. The CDR3: CASSQPAGDYNEQFF. In nucleotides, the CDR3 is TGTGCCAGCAGCCAACCAGCGGGAGACTACAATGAGCAGTTCTTC.

In regard to this clonotype: This could be a read error, since a much larger clone is one nucleotide away. The rearrangement links TRBV7-8 to TRBJ2-5; D not resolved. With 3 bases removed from V and 5 bases from J, the gap between germline ends came to 10 bases. Germline V gene sequence: CDR1 SGHVS, CDR2 FQNEAQ. The CDR3 loop spans 13 amino acids. This CDR3 is CASSLNRMETQYF. The CDR3 DNA reads as TGTGCCAGCAGCTTGAACCGGATGGAGACCCAGTACTTC.